Following are 6 T cell receptor beta chains from one sample sequenced in a study of shared clonotypes between healthy human individuals. Sequencing used immunoSEQ multiplex PCR; TCRdb keeps in-frame clones, though not all of them. This table holds some 2.1 million clones, about 93% found once. In the naive CD8 group, cells lacked CD45RO and were positively selected for CCR7, so terminally differentiated effector memory CD45RA+ cells were left out. The sample taken for sequencing was naive CD8+ T cells from PBMCs. Every receptor here comes from a man aged 18 to 29 in good health. Some clones in this sample may be carry-over from other donors' samples.

The chain has TRBV7-9 and TRBJ2-1, with D tentatively TRBD2 (6 bases). Trimming took off 4 bases at V and 1 base at J, with 14 bases between the two ends. Per the germline V gene, CDR1 is SEHNR and CDR2 is FQNEAQ (reference sequence). The CDR3 extends over 16 amino acids. CDR3 in DNA: TGTGCCAGCAGCTCACTAGCCCACCAGTCCTACAATGAGCAGTTCTTC. Its protein product is CASSSLAHQSYNEQFF.

This clone turned up a few times. The genes are TRBV27 and TRBJ1-2; 7 bases fit TRBD1. In germline, CDR1 is MNHEY, CDR2 SMNVEV (reference sequence). The CDR3 is 15 residues long. The V and J ends lost 6 bases and 3 bases, in that order; junction bases with no gene match: 10. CDR3: CASRSRDSFDYGYTF. DNA for the CDR3: TGTGCCAGCAGATCCCGGGACAGCTTCGACTATGGCTACACCTTC.

The V gene is TRBV12-5, the J gene TRBJ1-2, with D perhaps TRBD1 (6 bases). Germline V gives CDR1 LGHNT, CDR2 FRNRAP. Deletions cut 6 bases from V and 2 bases from J, with 10 bases between. The CDR3 consists of 13 residues. DNA of the CDR3: TGTGCTAGTGGCCTGGACAGAAACTATGGCTACACCTTC. This codes for CASGLDRNYGYTF.

A single count supports this clone. V and J are TRBV28 and TRBJ2-1, with unresolved D. The CDR3 is made up of 12 amino acids. V was pared by 4 bases and J by 7 bases, with 8 bases between. The germline V gene encodes CDR1 MDHEN and CDR2 SYDVKM. The CDR3 nucleotides are TGTGCCAGCAGTTGGGTACTAAATGAGCAGTTCTTC. This sequence encodes CASSWVLNEQFF.

This clone has only one observation. This chain joins TRBV19 and TRBJ2-7, with D possibly called TRBD1 or TRBD2 (5 bases each). V dropped 2 bases and J dropped 4 bases, with 12 bases sitting between them. The germline CDR1 and CDR2 sequences are LNHDA and SQIVND (reference sequence). The CDR3 runs 14 residues. The CDR3 spells CASSIQGVPYEQYF. As DNA, the CDR3 is TGTGCCAGTAGTATACAGGGAGTCCCGTACGAGCAGTACTTC.

This chain's CDR3 is CASSQDFAGVEAFF. CDR3 bases: TGTGCCAGCAGCCAAGACTTCGCGGGGGTTGAAGCTTTCTTT. The genes are TRBV4-2 and TRBJ1-1; possibly TRBD1 for D (5 bases). This CDR3 comprises 14 residues. The V gene's germline CDR1 is LGHNA and CDR2 YNFKEQ. V lost 0 bases, J lost 7 bases, and 12 bases lay in between.